Reported below is one T cell receptor beta chain. The CDR3 spans 16 residues. Germline V gives CDR1 SGHAT, CDR2 FQNNGV. J lost 8 bases, V lost 1 base, and 8 bases had no gene match. This sample is part of a study of blood T cell repertoires in COVID-19. Assay: immunoSEQ multiplex PCR; the TCRdb copy retains only in-frame clones and omits some. The sample lists 200,000 or so clones; 82% were seen once. Source material: peripheral blood. V is TRBV11-2 and J is TRBJ2-2; 9 bases are a match to TRBD2. This receptor was taken from a human donor with acute or convalescent COVID-19. The donor label of this sample is uncertain. CDR3 sequence: CASSLAGLAGKGELFF. CDR3 nucleotide sequence: TGTGCCAGCAGCTTAGCTGGTCTAGCGGGAAAGGGGGAGCTGTTTTTT.